This T cell receptor (beta chain) was recovered during a study of shared clonotypes between healthy human individuals. Study results and caveats: Rarefaction analysis demonstrated incomplete sorted-subset sequencing notwithstanding large depth.

V lost 1 base, J lost 4 bases, and 9 bases lay in between. Germline CDR1 is MNHEY and CDR2 is SMNVEV (reference sequence). CDR3 length equals 14 residues. The deep-level immunoSEQ assay was used. Only in-frame clones appear in the TCRdb table, and some are missing; sequencing was by immunoSEQ multiplex PCR. This table holds roughly 2.1 million clones, about 92% found once. Regarding this clone: Antigen unknown. Other nucleotide sequences in the sample specify the same CDR3.

CD45RO-negative cells were positively selected for CCR7, leaving out terminally differentiated effector memory CD45RA+ cells. The origin of this receptor is a man younger than 30 in good health. Some clones in this sample may be carry-over from other donors' samples. Material for sequencing was naive CD8+ T cells from PBMCs. V and J are TRBV27 and TRBJ2-3; D assignment may be TRBD1 or TRBD2 (5 bases each). CDR3 in amino acids: CASSLLLGADTQYF. DNA of the CDR3: TGTGCCAGCAGTTTATTATTGGGGGCAGATACGCAGTATTTT.